The sample holds one count of the clone carrying this T cell receptor (beta chain). The data originate from a study of control samples from healthy donors and cancer patients. V lost 6 bases and J lost 6, with 11 bases in between. This CDR3 spans 13 amino acids. CDR1 and CDR2 (germline): MNHEY, SMNVEV (reference sequence). Produced via immunoSEQ multiplex PCR; TCRdb's table is partial and in-frame only. The sample holds more than 150,000 clones, roughly 92% seen once. Sequencing input: blood. The chain combines TRBV27 with TRBJ2-2, with TRBD2 as a possible D gene (5 bases). The source is a man aged 45-60 years in good health. The CDR3: CASSRHGAGELFF. CDR3 in DNA: TGTGCCAGCAGCAGACACGGGGCCGGGGAGCTGTTTTTT.